This T cell receptor (beta chain) was captured by sequencing in a study of blood T cell repertoires in COVID-19. CDR3 size: 13 residues. The ends were cut back, 4 bases at V and 0 bases at J, with 7 bases in the middle. Germline assignment: CDR1 MNHEY and CDR2 SMNVEV (reference sequence). Original methodology: Nucleated cell counts were estimated from reference gene primer amplification. Sequencing used immunoSEQ multiplex PCR; TCRdb keeps in-frame clones, though not all of them. That table is the source of V, J and clone size, and D and trimming were worked out from the DNA. This table has 200,000 or so clones, approximately 85% appearing once.

This chain connects TRBV27 to TRBJ2-7; D remains unclear. Sequencing was done on a sample of peripheral blood. The receptor comes from a woman in her 70s with active or convalescent COVID-19. As DNA, the CDR3 is TGTGCCAGCAGTTCCCCGAGCTCCTACGAGCAGTACTTC. As protein: CASSSPSSYEQYF.